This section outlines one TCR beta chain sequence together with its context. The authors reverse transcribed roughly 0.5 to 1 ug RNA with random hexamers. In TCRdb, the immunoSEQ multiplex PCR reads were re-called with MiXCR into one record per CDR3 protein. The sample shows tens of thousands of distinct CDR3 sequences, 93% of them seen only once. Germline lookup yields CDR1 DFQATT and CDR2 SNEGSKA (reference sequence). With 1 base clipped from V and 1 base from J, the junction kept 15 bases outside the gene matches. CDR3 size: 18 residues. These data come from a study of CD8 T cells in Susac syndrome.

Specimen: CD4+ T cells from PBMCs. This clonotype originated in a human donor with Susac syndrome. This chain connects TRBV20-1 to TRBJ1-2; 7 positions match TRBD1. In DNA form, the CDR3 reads TGCAGTGCTAGAGCCCTAGGGGGCAGGCCCTCGGGTAACTATGGCTACACCTTC. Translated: CSARALGGRPSGNYGYTF.